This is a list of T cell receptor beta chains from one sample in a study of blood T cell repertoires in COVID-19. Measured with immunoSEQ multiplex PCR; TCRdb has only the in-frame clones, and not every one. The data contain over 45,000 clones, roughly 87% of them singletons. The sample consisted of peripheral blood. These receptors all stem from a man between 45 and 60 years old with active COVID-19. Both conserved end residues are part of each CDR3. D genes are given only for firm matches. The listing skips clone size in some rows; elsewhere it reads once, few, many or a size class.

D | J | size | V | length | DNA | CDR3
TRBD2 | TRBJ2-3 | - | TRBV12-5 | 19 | TGTGCTAGTGGTTTGGGACTAGCGGTAGGTTACGAAAGCACAGATACGCAGTATTTT | CASGLGLAVGYESTDTQYF
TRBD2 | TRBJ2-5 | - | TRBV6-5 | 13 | TGTGCCAGCACCTCCGGGGGGGTTGAGACCCAGTACTTC | CASTSGGVETQYF
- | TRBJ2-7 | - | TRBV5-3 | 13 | TGTGCCAGAAGCTTGGCCGATGAGGAAGTCGGGAGCTTC | CARSLADEEVGSF
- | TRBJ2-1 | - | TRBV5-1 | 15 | TGCGCCAGCAGCTTGGCGGGAGTCTCCTACAATGAGCAGTTCTTC | CASSLAGVSYNEQFF
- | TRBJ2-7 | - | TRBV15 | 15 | TGTGCCACTTCCTTCTCACGGGACTCAATCTACGAGCAGTACTTC | CATSFSRDSIYEQYF
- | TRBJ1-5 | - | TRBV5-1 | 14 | TGCGCCAGCAGCCCGGACGGGGTTAATCAGCCCCAGCATTTT | CASSPDGVNQPQHF
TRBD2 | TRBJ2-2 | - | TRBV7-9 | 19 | TGTGCCAGCAGCCCCCCAAGGCGACTAGCGGGAGTCCGGGCCGGGGAGCTGTTTTTT | CASSPPRRLAGVRAGELFF
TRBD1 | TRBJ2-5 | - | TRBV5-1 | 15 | TGCGCCAGCAGTGCGGGACAGGGGATCCAAGAGACCCAGTACTTC | CASSAGQGIQETQYF
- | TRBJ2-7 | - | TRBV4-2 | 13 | TGTGCCAGCAGCCATCGACAGAGCTACGAGCAGTACTTC | CASSHRQSYEQYF
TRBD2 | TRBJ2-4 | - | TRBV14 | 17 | TGTGCCAGCAGCCTGGGGACTAGCCGATTAGCCAAAAACATTCAGTACTTC | CASSLGTSRLAKNIQYF
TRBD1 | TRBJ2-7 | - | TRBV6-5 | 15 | TGTGCCAGCAGTTATTTGGGGACAGGGGGTTACGAGCAGTACTTC | CASSYLGTGGYEQYF
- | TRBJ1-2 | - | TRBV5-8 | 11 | TGTGCCAGCAGCCGTCTGAGTGGCTACACCTTC | CASSRLSGYTF
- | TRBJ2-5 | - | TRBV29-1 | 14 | TGCAGCGCCCACGGTGTACGCGGATGGGAGACCCAGTACTTC | CSAHGVRGWETQYF
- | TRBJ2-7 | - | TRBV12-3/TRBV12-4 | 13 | TGTGCCAGCAGTTCGGCAGGTCCCTACGAGCAGTACTTC | CASSSAGPYEQYF
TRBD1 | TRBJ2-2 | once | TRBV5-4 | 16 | TGTGCCAGCAGCTTAAGGACAGGCCAAGGCACCGGGGAGCTGTTTTTT | CASSLRTGQGTGELFF
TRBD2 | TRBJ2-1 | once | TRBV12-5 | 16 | TGTGCTAGTGGTTTGGTACTGACTAGCGGGACCGGGGAGCAGTTCTTC | CASGLVLTSGTGEQFF
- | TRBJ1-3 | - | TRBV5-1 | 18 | TGCGCCAGCAGCTCCGCGGGGGGGAGGCCCGACTCTGGAAACACCATATATTTT | CASSSAGGRPDSGNTIYF
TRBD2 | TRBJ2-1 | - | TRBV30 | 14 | TGTGCCGCCGGGCGGGAGGGGACCTACAATGAGCAGTTCTTC | CAAGREGTYNEQFF